This T cell receptor beta chain was captured by sequencing in a study of T cells in Graves' hyperthyroidism and ophthalmopathy. This clonotype occurred a few times. Antigen: not known. The V end was cut by 2 bases, the J end by 4 bases, with 7 bases between. CDR3 size: 12 residues. Germline V CDR1 and CDR2: DFQATT, SNEGSKA (reference sequence). The investigators amplified TCR beta CDR3 regions from RNA transcripts. A first-round RT-PCR of the TCR CDR3 used the HTBI primer set. TCRdb used MiXCR to reprocess the multiplex PCR reads, holding one entry per CDR3 protein. The table records around 690,000 distinct CDR3 sequences, more than 20% of them present only once. Study observations and caveats: Within blood appeared most thyroid clonotypes that had expanded above 0.001.

The study included ophthalmopathy patients with Clinical Activity Score at least 3, NOSPECS grade at least 4 and duration under 3 months. Uncontrolled infection, other autoimmune disease, pregnancy or lactation barred patients from enrollment. Using 9.5 to 10 ml of fresh peripheral blood, PBMCs were prepared. Sequencing used blood. The chain links TRBV20-1 to TRBJ2-3; D not resolved. This receptor was identified in a man aged 25 to 45 with Graves' ophthalmopathy. The CDR3 loop reads CSARKTADTQYF. In nucleotides, the CDR3 is TGCAGTGCTAGAAAAACGGCAGATACGCAGTATTTT.